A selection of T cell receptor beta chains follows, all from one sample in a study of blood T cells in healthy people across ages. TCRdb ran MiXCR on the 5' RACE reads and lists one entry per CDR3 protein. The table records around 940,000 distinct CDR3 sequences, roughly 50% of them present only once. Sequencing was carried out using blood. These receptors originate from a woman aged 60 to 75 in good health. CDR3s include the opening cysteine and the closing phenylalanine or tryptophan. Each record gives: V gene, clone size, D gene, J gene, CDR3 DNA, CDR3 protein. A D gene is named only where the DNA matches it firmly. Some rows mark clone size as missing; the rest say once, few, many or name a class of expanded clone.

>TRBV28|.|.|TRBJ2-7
TGTGCCAGCAGAAATACACCTTCCTACGAGCAGTACTTC
CASRNTPSYEQYF
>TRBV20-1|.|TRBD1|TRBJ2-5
TGCAGTGGGACAGGGCATTTGGAAGAGACCCAGTACTTC
CSGTGHLEETQYF
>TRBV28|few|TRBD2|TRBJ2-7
TGTGCCAGCAGTTTTGGCTGGCGGGAGAGCTACGAGCAGTACTTC
CASSFGWRESYEQYF
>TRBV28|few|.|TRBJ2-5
TGTGCCAGCAGGCAAGGGCCGGAGACCCAGTACTTC
CASRQGPETQYF
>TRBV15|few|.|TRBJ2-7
TGTGCCACCAGCAGACCGGGACGGAACTACGAGCAGTACTTC
CATSRPGRNYEQYF
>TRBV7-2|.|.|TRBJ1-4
TGTGCCAGCAGCCTACAGACTGAAAAACTGTTTTTT
CASSLQTEKLFF
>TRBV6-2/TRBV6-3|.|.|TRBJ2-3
TGTGCCAGCAGCAAAGGACGCCAAGATACGCAGTATTTT
CASSKGRQDTQYF
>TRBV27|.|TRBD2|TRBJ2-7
TGTGCCAGCAGAAAAGCTAGCGGGAGTCCCCTCGAGCAGTACTTC
CASRKASGSPLEQYF
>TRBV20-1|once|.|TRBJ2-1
TGCAGTGCTAGTAACTTGTGGAGCTCCTACAATGAGCAGTTCTTC
CSASNLWSSYNEQFF
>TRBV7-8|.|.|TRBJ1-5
TGTGCCAGCAGCTTAGTAGGCCGGGATCAGCCCCAGCATTTT
CASSLVGRDQPQHF
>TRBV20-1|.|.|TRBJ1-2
TGCAGTGCTAGACAGCGGACCTTCTATGGCTACACCTTC
CSARQRTFYGYTF
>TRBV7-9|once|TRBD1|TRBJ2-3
TGTGCCAGCAGCTTAGGGACAGGAGCCACAGATACGCGGTATTTT
CASSLGTGATDTRYF
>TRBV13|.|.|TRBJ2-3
TGTGCCGGCAGCTCTCCGGCGAGGGGCGCAACAGATACGCAGTATTTT
CAGSSPARGATDTQYF
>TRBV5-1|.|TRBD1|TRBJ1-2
TGCGCCAGCAGCTACCAGGGACAGGGGGACGGCTACACCTTC
CASSYQGQGDGYTF
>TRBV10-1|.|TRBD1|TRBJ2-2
TGCGCCAGCAGTGAATTGACAGGGGTCACCGGGGAGCTGTTTTTT
CASSELTGVTGELFF
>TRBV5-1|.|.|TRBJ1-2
TGCGCCAGCAGCTTGACCACAGGGTATATATCCTATGGCTACACCTTC
CASSLTTGYISYGYTF
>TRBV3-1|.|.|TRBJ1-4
TGTGCCAGCAGCCAAAGGGTTGCAACTAATGAAAAACTGTTTTTT
CASSQRVATNEKLFF
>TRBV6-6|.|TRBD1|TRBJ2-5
TGTGCCAGCATCCTACAGGGGTCGGGAGAGACCCAGTACTTC
CASILQGSGETQYF
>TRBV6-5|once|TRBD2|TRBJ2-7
TGTGCCAGCCGCGGGAGCTGGTCCGGGACCTACGAGCAGTACTTC
CASRGSWSGTYEQYF
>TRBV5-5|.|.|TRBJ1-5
TGTGCCAGCAGCTTGGAGGCAGGGGCTGGTCAGCCCCAGCATTTT
CASSLEAGAGQPQHF
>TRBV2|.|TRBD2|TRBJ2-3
TGTGCCAGCAAGGGACTAGGGGATCTTAAGGGCACAGATACGCAGTATTTT
CASKGLGDLKGTDTQYF
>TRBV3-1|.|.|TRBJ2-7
TGTGCCAGCAGAGATCCCACCCGCCAACCCTACGAGCAGTACTTC
CASRDPTRQPYEQYF
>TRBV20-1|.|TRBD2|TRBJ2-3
TGCAGTGCTAGTACGGGACTAGCCGGCGATACGCAGTATTTT
CSASTGLAGDTQYF
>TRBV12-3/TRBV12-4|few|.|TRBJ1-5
TGTGCCAGCAGTTTTTCAGGGGTTAGGGGACAGCCCCAGCATTTT
CASSFSGVRGQPQHF
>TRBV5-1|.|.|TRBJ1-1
TGCGCCAGCAGCCCCTGGGGGAACGCTGAAGCTTTCTTT
CASSPWGNAEAFF
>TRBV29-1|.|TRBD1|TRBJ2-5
TGCAGCGGGGGCGACAGGGGAGAGACCCAGTACTTC
CSGGDRGETQYF
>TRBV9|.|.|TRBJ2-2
TGTGCCAGCAGCGTAGCGGGTCGGCCGAACGCCGGGGAGCTGTTTTTT
CASSVAGRPNAGELFF
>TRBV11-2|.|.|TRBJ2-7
TGTGCCAGCAGCTTTGGGGCAGAGCCTAGCTACGAGCAGTACTTC
CASSFGAEPSYEQYF
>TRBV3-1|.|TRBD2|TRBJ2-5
TGTGCCAGCAGCCACAGGACTAGCGGGAGAGGGGAGACCCAGTACTTC
CASSHRTSGRGETQYF
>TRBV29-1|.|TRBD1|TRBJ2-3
TGCAGCGTTGCAGGGGGTCAGGGTTACAATACGCAGTATTTT
CSVAGGQGYNTQYF
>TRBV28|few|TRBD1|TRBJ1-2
TGTGCCAGCAGACGGGACAGGTTCTATGGCTACACCTTC
CASRRDRFYGYTF
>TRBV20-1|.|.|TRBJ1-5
TGCAGTGCAGTTAAGTCGGGCTTTGGCAATCAGCCCCAGCATTTT
CSAVKSGFGNQPQHF
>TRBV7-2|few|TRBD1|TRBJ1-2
TGTGCCAGCAGCTTACTGGGGTTGGGGACAGGACGCTATGGCTACACCTTC
CASSLLGLGTGRYGYTF
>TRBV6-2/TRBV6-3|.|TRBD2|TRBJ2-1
TGTGCCAGCAGCGTAGCGGGACTTCTCGGCGAGCAGTTCTTC
CASSVAGLLGEQFF
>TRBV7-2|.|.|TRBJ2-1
TGTGCCAGCAGCTTATCGGGGGTAGCGGGACAGTATTACAATGAGCAGTTCTTC
CASSLSGVAGQYYNEQFF
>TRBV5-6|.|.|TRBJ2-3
TGTGCCAGCAGCTTGTTTCAGGGAGACTACACAGATACGCAGTATTTT
CASSLFQGDYTDTQYF
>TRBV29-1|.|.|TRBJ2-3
TGCAGCGTTGCACAGAGAGATTGGAGCACAGATACGCAGTATTTT
CSVAQRDWSTDTQYF